This T cell receptor (beta chain) was identified during a study of cytomegalovirus exposure and HLA in healthy donors. Per germline, CDR1 SGHRS and CDR2 YFSETQ. Trimming left V 5 bases short and J 4 bases short, with 15 bases between. The CDR3 extends over 14 amino acids. The primer mix had 60 Vbeta and 13 Jbeta primers. Libraries were prepared by immunoSEQ multiplex PCR; TCRdb keeps only in-frame clonotypes and omits some of them. This sample's table reports tens of thousands of clones. The chain joins TRBV5-1 to TRBJ1-1; tentatively, D is TRBD1 (6 bases). The TCR was taken from a male donor in good health and CMV-seronegative. Sequencing input: PBMCs. The CDR3 nucleotides are TGCGCCAGCAGTCGGACAGCGGGGAGCACTGAAGCTTTCTTT. This codes for CASSRTAGSTEAFF.